This record looks at one T cell receptor beta chain sequence and its context. The record originates from a study of cytomegalovirus exposure and HLA in healthy donors. The data were produced by immunoSEQ multiplex PCR, yet TCRdb's version contains in-frame clones alone and is incomplete. The data show about 120,000 clones, roughly nine tenths seen once. V was pared by 5 bases and J by 0 bases, with 2 bases of the junction left unmatched. Germline CDR1 and CDR2: SEHNR and FQNEAQ (reference sequence). This CDR3 spans 16 amino acids. This receptor was obtained from a young man in good health and CMV-seropositive. J is TRBJ1-3 and V is TRBV7-9, with TRBD1 identical over 12 bases. The specimen sequenced was PBMCs. CDR3 DNA sequence: TGTGCCAGCAGCGCGGGACAGGGGGCCTCTGGAAACACCATATATTTT. Protein: CASSAGQGASGNTIYF.